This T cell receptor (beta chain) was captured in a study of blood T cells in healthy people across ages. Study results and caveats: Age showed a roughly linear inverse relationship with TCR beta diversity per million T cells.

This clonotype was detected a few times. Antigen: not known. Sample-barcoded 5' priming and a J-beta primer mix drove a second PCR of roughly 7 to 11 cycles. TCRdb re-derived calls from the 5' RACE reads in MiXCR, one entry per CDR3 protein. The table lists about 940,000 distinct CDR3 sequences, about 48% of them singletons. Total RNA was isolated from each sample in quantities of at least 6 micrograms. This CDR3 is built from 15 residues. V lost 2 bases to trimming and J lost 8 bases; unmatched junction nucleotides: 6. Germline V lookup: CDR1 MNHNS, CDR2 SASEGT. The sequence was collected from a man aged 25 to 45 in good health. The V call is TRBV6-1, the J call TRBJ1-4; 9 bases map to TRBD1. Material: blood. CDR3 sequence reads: CASSELITGGEKLFF. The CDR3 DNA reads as TGTGCCAGCAGTGAATTAATAACAGGGGGCGAAAAACTGTTTTTT.